This is a list of T cell receptor beta chains from one sample in a study of blood T cells in healthy people across ages. TCRdb reanalysed the 5' RACE reads using MiXCR and keeps one entry per CDR3 protein. The table records roughly 2 million distinct CDR3 sequences, 40% to 55% of them present only once. Sequenced: blood. The receptor set was obtained from a woman aged 40 to 50 in good health. Each CDR3 is given with its conserved first and last residue. A D gene is named only where the DNA matches it firmly. The size of a clone is reported for some rows only, either as once, few or many, or as a class for expanded clones.

j_call v_call d_call clone_size cdr3_nt cdr3_aa
TRBJ2-4 TRBV4-1 TRBD1 NA TGCGCCAGCAGCCAAGATCAGGGGGCCGGTGGCCTTTCCATTCAGTACTTC CASSQDQGAGGLSIQYF
TRBJ2-5 TRBV5-1 TRBD2 few TGCGCCAGCAGCTCAGCGGGGGGTAGCGAGACCCAGTACTTC CASSSAGGSETQYF
TRBJ2-3 TRBV9 NA few TGTGCCAGCAGCGTAGCCTCAGGGACTTCGATCCAGTATTTT CASSVASGTSIQYF
TRBJ2-4 TRBV6-5 TRBD2 NA TGTGCCAGCACTGGGGGAGGGCCTTTGGACATTCAGTACTTC CASTGGGPLDIQYF
TRBJ2-2 TRBV24-1 NA NA TGTGCCACCAGACCCCAGGGGACGGGCACCGGGGAGCTGTTTTTT CATRPQGTGTGELFF
TRBJ2-1 TRBV20-1 TRBD2 NA TGCAGTGCTAGAGACCCCGTGAAGCGGGGGGGCTCGGGTGAGCAGTTCTTC CSARDPVKRGGSGEQFF
TRBJ1-4 TRBV4-2 NA NA TGTGCCAGCAGCCAAGCGAGGGAAAAACTGTTTTTT CASSQAREKLFF
TRBJ1-1 TRBV7-9 NA NA TGTGCCAGCAGCAACACCGGGACAAGTAACACTGAAGCTTTCTTT CASSNTGTSNTEAFF
TRBJ2-3 TRBV27 TRBD2 NA TGTGCCAGCAGTTTAGCGGGGGACCCCACAGATACGCAGTATTTT CASSLAGDPTDTQYF
TRBJ2-5 TRBV5-1 NA few TGCGCCAGCAGCTCCGATCCACGAAGTAGAGGGTCGGAGACCCAGTACTTC CASSSDPRSRGSETQYF
TRBJ2-5 TRBV5-1 NA few TGCGCCAGCAGGGTCCGGCTAGCGCCTCAAGAGACCCAGTACTTC CASRVRLAPQETQYF
TRBJ2-1 TRBV29-1 TRBD2 few TGCAGCGTTGAGGGCGGCGGGAGTGAGCAGTTCTTC CSVEGGGSEQFF
TRBJ1-5 TRBV20-1 NA NA TGCAGTGCTAGCACCGTGCAACCGGATCAGCCCCAGCATTTT CSASTVQPDQPQHF
TRBJ2-4 TRBV6-2/TRBV6-3 TRBD1 NA TGTGCCAGCAGTTACTCGAGGGGCGGCAGGGGGAACATTCAGTACTTC CASSYSRGGRGNIQYF
TRBJ2-1 TRBV20-1 NA NA TGCAGAGCGCCGGGGGTCAATGAGCAGTTCTTC CRAPGVNEQFF
TRBJ2-7 TRBV7-2 TRBD2 NA TGTGCCAGCAGCTTAGTGAGCGGGGGGATCTCCTACGAGCAGTACTTC CASSLVSGGISYEQYF
TRBJ2-5 TRBV27 NA few TGTGCCAGCAGTTTATCTGGGGCGCTTTGGGAGACCCAGTACTTC CASSLSGALWETQYF
TRBJ2-7 TRBV7-2 TRBD2 NA TGTGCCAGCAGCTTAAATAGCGGGGGGCTAACCTGCGAGCAGTACTTC CASSLNSGGLTCEQYF
TRBJ1-1 TRBV3-1 NA few TGTGCCAGCAGCCAAGGAGCCCAGGGGAGGGACACTGAAGCTTTCTTT CASSQGAQGRDTEAFF
TRBJ1-2 TRBV27 NA NA TGTGCCAGCAGTGTCGAAAGCGGACAGTGGGCCGGTTACACCTTC CASSVESGQWAGYTF
TRBJ2-5 TRBV7-6 TRBD2 NA TGTGCCAGCAGCTTAAATTGGGCTAGCGGGGGCACCGAGGAGACCCAGTACTTC CASSLNWASGGTEETQYF
TRBJ1-1 TRBV27 NA once TGTGCCAGTTTCAGGGGGAACACTGAAGCTTTCTTT CASFRGNTEAFF
TRBJ1-2 TRBV12-3/TRBV12-4 TRBD1 many TGTGCCAGCAGCCCCGGACAGGGAGGATATGGCTACACCTTC CASSPGQGGYGYTF
TRBJ2-3 TRBV27 NA few TGTGCCAGCAGTGCGACTGTAGAAGGAGATACGCAGTATTTT CASSATVEGDTQYF
TRBJ2-4 TRBV29-1 TRBD2 many TGCAGCGTTGCCGGGACTAGCGGGGCCAAAAACATTCAGTACTTC CSVAGTSGAKNIQYF
TRBJ2-3 TRBV6-2/TRBV6-3 TRBD2 few TGTGCCAGCAGTTACTATAGCGGGGAAACAGATACGCAGTATTTT CASSYYSGETDTQYF
TRBJ2-5 TRBV20-1 TRBD1 NA TGCAGTGCTAGAGGGGACAGGGGTAAGGAGACCCAGTACTTC CSARGDRGKETQYF
TRBJ2-7 TRBV6-6 NA few TGTGCCACCGAAAGGAGCAGTTCCTACGAGCAGTACTTC CATERSSSYEQYF
TRBJ2-1 TRBV5-1 NA NA TGCGCCAGCAGCTGGGGCTCCGGGGGCCCTGAGCAGTTCTTC CASSWGSGGPEQFF
TRBJ2-3 TRBV7-9 NA NA TGTGCCAGCAGCTTATCGGAGGGGGGGCACCTCACAGATACGCAGTATTTT CASSLSEGGHLTDTQYF
TRBJ2-6 TRBV19 NA NA TGTGCCAGTACTCCGGGACACCCCTCTGGGGCCAACGTCCTGACTTTC CASTPGHPSGANVLTF
TRBJ1-2 TRBV4-3 TRBD1 few TGCGCCAGCAGCCAAGCAACACAGGGGGCTTATGGCTACACCTTC CASSQATQGAYGYTF
TRBJ2-3 TRBV12-3/TRBV12-4 TRBD1 NA TGTGCCAGCAGTTTAGACAGGGGGCCAGGCACAGATACGCAGTATTTT CASSLDRGPGTDTQYF
TRBJ1-3 TRBV4-1 NA NA TGCGCCAGCAGCCCCCTGGAAGGCCAAGGAAACACCATATATTTT CASSPLEGQGNTIYF
TRBJ2-5 TRBV12-3/TRBV12-4 NA many TGTGCCAGCAGTTTATGGACGGAAGAGACCCAGTACTTC CASSLWTEETQYF
TRBJ2-3 TRBV28 NA NA TGTGCCAGCAGTTCGCCATTCTCCGGGGCACGAAGGAATACGCAGTATTTT CASSSPFSGARRNTQYF
TRBJ2-7 TRBV7-9 NA NA TGTGCCAGCAGCTTAAACAGAGATACCCACGAGCAGTACTTC CASSLNRDTHEQYF
TRBJ2-7 TRBV6-5 NA few TGTGCCAGCAGTTACGGCACGGTGGGCTACGAGCAGTACTTC CASSYGTVGYEQYF
TRBJ2-1 TRBV4-3 TRBD2 few TGCGCCAGCAGCCAAGAGGGACTAGCGGGGAAATACAATGAGCAGTTCTTC CASSQEGLAGKYNEQFF
TRBJ2-7 TRBV14 NA NA TGTGCCAGCAGCCAAGTTATCGGGGGTTCTTCCTACGAGCAGTACTTC CASSQVIGGSSYEQYF
TRBJ2-7 TRBV15 NA few TGTGCCACCTCGACAGGACGAGGGGCCTACGAGCAGTACTTC CATSTGRGAYEQYF
TRBJ1-3 TRBV7-6 NA NA TGTGCCAGCAGCTTATTTTTGGGGGATGGAAACACCATATATTTT CASSLFLGDGNTIYF
TRBJ2-1 TRBV11-1 NA few TGTGCCAGCAGCTATGGCTCCTACAATGAGCAGTTCTTC CASSYGSYNEQFF
TRBJ1-2 TRBV20-1 TRBD1 NA TGCAGTGCTACACAGGGGGTGGTCTATGGCTACACCTTC CSATQGVVYGYTF
TRBJ2-6 TRBV2 NA NA TGTGCCAGAAGGATCTCTGGGGCCAACGTCCTGACTTTC CARRISGANVLTF
TRBJ2-5 TRBV7-2 TRBD1 NA TGTGCCAGCAGGCCGACAGGGGGGAAAGAGACCCAGTACTTC CASRPTGGKETQYF
TRBJ1-5 TRBV18 NA few TGTGCCAGCTCACCCGCGAACAGGTTAGCTCAGCCCCAGCATTTT CASSPANRLAQPQHF
TRBJ2-2 TRBV2 TRBD2 NA TGTGCCAGCAGTGTTGGGGGGGGGACCACCGGGGAGCTGTTTTTT CASSVGGGTTGELFF
TRBJ1-2 TRBV11-2 NA NA TGTGCCAGCAGCCCGATAACAGGGAATGGCTACACCTTC CASSPITGNGYTF
TRBJ1-5 TRBV7-2 NA NA TGTGCCAGCAGCGATTACAGGCTCAGCAATCAGCCCCAGCATTTT CASSDYRLSNQPQHF
TRBJ1-2 TRBV6-2/TRBV6-3 TRBD1 NA TGTGCCAGCAGGCAACACGGACAGGGGAACTATGGCTACACCTTC CASRQHGQGNYGYTF